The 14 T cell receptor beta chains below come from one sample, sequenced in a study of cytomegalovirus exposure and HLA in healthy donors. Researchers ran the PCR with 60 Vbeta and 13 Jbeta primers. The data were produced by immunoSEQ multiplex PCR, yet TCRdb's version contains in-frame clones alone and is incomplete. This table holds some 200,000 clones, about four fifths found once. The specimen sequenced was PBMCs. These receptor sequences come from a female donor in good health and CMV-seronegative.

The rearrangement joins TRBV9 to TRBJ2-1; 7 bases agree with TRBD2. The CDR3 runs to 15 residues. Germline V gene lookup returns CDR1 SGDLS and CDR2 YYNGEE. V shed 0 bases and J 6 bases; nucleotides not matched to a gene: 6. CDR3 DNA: TGTGCCAGCAGCGTAGAGGGTGGGGGGGGCAATGAGCAGTTCTTC. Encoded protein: CASSVEGGGGNEQFF.

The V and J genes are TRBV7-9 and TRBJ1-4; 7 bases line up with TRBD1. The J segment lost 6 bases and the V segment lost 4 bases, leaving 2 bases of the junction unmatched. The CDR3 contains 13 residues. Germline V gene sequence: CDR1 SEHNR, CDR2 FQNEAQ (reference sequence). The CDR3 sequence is CASSSTGDEKLFF. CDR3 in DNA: TGTGCCAGCAGCTCAACAGGGGATGAAAAACTGTTTTTT. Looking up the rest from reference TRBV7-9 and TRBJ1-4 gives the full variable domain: DTGVSQNPRHKITKRGQNVTFRCDPISEHNRLYWYRQTLGQGPEFLTYFQNEAQLEKSRLLSDRFSAERPKGSFSTLEIQRTEQGDSAMYLCASSSTGDEKLFFGSGTQLSVL.

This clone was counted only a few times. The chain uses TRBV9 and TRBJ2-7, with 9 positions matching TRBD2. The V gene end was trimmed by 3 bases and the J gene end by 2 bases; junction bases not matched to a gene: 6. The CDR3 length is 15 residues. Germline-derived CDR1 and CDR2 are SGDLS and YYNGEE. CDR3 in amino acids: CASSAGSGGTYEQYF. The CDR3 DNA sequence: TGTGCCAGCAGCGCGGGTAGCGGGGGCACCTACGAGCAGTACTTC.

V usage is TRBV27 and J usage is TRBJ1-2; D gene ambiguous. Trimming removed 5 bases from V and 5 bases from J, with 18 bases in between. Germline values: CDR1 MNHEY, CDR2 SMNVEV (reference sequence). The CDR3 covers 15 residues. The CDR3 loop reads CASSPLTRALYGYTF. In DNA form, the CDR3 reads TGTGCCAGCAGTCCACTCACACGAGCACTATATGGCTACACCTTC.

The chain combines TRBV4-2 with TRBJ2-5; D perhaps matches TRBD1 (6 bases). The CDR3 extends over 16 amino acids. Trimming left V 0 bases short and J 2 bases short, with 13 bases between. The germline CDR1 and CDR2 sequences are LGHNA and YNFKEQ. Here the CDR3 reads CASSQEDGTLQETQYF. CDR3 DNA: TGTGCCAGCAGCCAAGAAGACGGGACATTACAAGAGACCCAGTACTTC.

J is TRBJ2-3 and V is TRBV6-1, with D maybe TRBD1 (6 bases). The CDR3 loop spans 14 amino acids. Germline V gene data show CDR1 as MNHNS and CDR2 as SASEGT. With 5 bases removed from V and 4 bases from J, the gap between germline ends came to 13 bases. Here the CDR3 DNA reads TGTGCCAGCAGTAGCCACAGGGAAGCAGATACGCAGTATTTT. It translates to CASSSHREADTQYF.

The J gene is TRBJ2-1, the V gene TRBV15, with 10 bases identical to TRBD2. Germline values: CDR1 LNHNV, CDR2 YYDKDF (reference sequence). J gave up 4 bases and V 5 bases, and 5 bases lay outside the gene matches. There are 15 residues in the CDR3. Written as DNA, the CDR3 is TGTGCCACCAGCGGCTGGACTAGCGGATACAATGAGCAGTTCTTC. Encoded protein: CATSGWTSGYNEQFF.

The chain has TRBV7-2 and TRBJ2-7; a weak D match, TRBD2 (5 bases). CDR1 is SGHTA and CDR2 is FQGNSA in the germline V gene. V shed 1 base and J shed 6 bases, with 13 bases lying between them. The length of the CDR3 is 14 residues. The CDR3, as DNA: TGTGCCAGCAGCTTAGGGGGTCCGGGGTCCGAGCAGTACTTC. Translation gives CASSLGGPGSEQYF.

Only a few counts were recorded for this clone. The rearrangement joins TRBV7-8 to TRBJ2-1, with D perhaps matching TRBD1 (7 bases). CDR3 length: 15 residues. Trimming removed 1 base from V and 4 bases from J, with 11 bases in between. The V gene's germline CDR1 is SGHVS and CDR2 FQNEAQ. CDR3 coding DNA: TGTGCCAGCAGCTTAGTGACAGGGAGGTACAATGAGCAGTTCTTC. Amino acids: CASSLVTGRYNEQFF.

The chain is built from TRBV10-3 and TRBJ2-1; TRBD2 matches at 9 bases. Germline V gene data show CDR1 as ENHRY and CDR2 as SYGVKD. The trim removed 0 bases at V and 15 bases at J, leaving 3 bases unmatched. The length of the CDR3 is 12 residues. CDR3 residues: CAISESREGRFF. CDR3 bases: TGTGCCATCAGTGAGTCGCGGGAGGGCCGGTTCTTC.

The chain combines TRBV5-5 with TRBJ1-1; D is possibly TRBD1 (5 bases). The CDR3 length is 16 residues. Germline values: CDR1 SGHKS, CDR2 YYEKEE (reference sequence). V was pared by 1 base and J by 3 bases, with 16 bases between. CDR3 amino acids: CASSLWRGRIDTEAFF. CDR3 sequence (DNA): TGTGCCAGCAGCTTGTGGAGGGGCCGGATTGACACTGAAGCTTTCTTT.

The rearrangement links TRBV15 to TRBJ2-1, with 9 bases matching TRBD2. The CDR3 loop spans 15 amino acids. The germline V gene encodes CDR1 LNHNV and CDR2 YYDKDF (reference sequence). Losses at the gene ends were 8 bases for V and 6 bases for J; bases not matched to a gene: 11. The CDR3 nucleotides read TGTGCCACCCAAGGAAGTAGCGGGAGAGGCAATGAGCAGTTCTTC. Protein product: CATQGSSGRGNEQFF.

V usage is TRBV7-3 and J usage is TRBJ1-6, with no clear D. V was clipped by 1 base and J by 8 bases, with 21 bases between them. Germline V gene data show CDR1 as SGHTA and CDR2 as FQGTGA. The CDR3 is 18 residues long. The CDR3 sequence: CASSLNPHIWAGDSPLHF. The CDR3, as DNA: TGTGCCAGCAGCTTAAACCCCCACATCTGGGCGGGCGATTCACCCCTCCACTTT.

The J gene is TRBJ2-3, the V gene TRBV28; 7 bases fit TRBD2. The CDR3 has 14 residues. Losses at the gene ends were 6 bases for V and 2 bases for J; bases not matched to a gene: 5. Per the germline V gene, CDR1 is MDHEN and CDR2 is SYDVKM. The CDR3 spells CASRPSGATDTQYF. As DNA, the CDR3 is TGTGCCAGCAGACCTAGCGGAGCCACAGATACGCAGTATTTT.